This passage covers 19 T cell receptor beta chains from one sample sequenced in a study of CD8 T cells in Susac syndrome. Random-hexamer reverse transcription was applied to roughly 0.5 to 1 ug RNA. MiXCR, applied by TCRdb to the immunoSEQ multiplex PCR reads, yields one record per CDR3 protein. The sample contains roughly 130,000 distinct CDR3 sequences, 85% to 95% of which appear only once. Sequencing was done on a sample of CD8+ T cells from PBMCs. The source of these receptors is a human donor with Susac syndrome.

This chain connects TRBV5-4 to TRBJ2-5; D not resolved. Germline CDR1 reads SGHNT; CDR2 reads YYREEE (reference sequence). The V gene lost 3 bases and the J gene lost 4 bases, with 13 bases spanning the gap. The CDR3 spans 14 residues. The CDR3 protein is CASSSDSAAETQYF. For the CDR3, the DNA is TGTGCCAGCAGCTCCGACTCTGCTGCAGAGACCCAGTACTTC.

The CDR3: CASSPEGVSVNTEAFF. The CDR3 DNA follows: TGTGCCAGCAGCCCGGAGGGGGTTTCGGTGAACACTGAAGCTTTCTTT. The chain has TRBV9 and TRBJ1-1; TRBD1 might be the D (6 bases). This CDR3 contains 16 residues. The ends were cut back, 4 bases at V and 0 bases at J, with 16 bases in the middle. The germline V gene has CDR1 SGDLS and CDR2 YYNGEE.

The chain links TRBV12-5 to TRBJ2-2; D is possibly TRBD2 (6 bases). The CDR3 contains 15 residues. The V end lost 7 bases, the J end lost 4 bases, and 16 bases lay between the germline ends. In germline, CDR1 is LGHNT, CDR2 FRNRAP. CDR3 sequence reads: CASVRASDSTGELFF. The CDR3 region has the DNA TGTGCTAGTGTGCGGGCTAGCGACTCCACCGGGGAGCTGTTTTTT.

The CDR3 loop reads CASSPSGGRSYEQYF. CDR3 DNA: TGTGCCAGCAGTCCAAGCGGGGGCCGCTCCTACGAGCAGTACTTC. The chain is built from TRBV7-9 and TRBJ2-7, with TRBD2 matching over 8 bases. V shed 6 bases, J shed 0 bases, and the junction held 7 bases outside the gene matches. CDR1 and CDR2 (germline): SEHNR, FQNEAQ (reference sequence). The CDR3 is 15 amino acids.

The CDR3: CASSPAPLNTEAFF. Written as DNA, the CDR3 is TGTGCCAGCAGCCCAGCCCCACTGAACACTGAAGCTTTCTTT. The chain links TRBV5-8 to TRBJ1-1; D ambiguous. The V end lost 4 bases, the J end lost 0 bases, and 10 bases lay between the germline ends. Germline CDR1 SGHTS, CDR2 YDEGEE. There are 14 residues in the CDR3.

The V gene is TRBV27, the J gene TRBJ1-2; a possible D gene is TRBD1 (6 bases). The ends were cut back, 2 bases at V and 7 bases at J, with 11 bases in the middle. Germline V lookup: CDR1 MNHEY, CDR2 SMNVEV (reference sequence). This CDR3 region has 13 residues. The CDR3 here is CASSLGQGTGYTF. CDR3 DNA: TGTGCCAGCAGTTTAGGGCAGGGGACTGGCTACACCTTC.

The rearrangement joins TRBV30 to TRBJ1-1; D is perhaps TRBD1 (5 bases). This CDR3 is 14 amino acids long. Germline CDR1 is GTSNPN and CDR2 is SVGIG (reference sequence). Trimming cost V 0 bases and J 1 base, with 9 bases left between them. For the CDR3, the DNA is TGTGCCTGGAGTGTCGACAGATCGAACACTGAAGCTTTCTTT. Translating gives CAWSVDRSNTEAFF.

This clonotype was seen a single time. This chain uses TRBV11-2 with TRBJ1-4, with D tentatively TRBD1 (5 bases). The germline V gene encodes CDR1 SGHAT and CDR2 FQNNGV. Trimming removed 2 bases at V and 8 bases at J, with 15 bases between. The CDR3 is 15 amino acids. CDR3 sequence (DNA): TGTGCCAGCAGCTTAAGGGCCAACCAGGGAGAAAAACTGTTTTTT. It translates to CASSLRANQGEKLFF.

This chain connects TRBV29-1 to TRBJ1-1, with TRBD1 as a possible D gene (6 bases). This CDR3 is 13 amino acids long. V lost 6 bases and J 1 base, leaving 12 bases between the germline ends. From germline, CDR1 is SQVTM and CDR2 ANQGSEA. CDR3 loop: CSVAGHSNTEAFF. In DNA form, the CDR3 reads TGCAGCGTCGCGGGACACTCGAACACTGAAGCTTTCTTT. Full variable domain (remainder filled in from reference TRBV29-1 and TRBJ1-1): SAVISQKPSRDICQRGTSLTIQCQVDSQVTMMFWYRQQPGQSLTLIATANQGSEATYESGFVIDKFPISRPNLTFSTLTVSNMSPEDSSIYLCSVAGHSNTEAFFGQGTRLTVV.

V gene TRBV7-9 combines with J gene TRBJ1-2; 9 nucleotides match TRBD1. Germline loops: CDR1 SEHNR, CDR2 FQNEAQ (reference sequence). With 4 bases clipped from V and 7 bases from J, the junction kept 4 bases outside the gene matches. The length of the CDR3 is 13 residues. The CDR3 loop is CASSSPGQGGYTF. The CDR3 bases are TGTGCCAGCAGCTCACCGGGACAGGGTGGCTACACCTTC.

CDR3 residues: CASSPRPGGDEKLFF. CDR3 nucleotide sequence: TGTGCCAGCAGCCCTCGTCCTGGGGGAGATGAAAAACTGTTTTTT. This rearrangement joins TRBV9 to TRBJ1-4; possibly TRBD1 for D (5 bases). The CDR3 sequence is 15 residues long. With 4 bases removed from V and 6 bases from J, the gap between germline ends came to 16 bases. Germline loops: CDR1 SGDLS, CDR2 YYNGEE. The whole variable domain, filled in from reference TRBV9 and TRBJ1-4, reads DSGVTQTPKHLITATGQRVTLRCSPRSGDLSVYWYQQSLDQGLQFLIQYYNGEERAKGNILERFSAQQFPDLHSELNLSSLELGDSALYFCASSPRPGGDEKLFFGSGTQLSVL.

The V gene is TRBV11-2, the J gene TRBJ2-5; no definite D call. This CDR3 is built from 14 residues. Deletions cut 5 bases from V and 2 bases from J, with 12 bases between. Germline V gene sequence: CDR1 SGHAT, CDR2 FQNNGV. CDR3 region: CASSLLVGQETQYF. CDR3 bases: TGTGCCAGCAGCCTGTTAGTGGGGCAAGAGACCCAGTACTTC.

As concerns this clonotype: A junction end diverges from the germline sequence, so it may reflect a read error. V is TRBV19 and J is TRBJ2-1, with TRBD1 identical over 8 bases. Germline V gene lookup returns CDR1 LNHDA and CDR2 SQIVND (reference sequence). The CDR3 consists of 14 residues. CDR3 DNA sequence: TGTGCCAGTAATATAGGACAGGGTTGGAATGAGCAGTTCTTC. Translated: CASNIGQGWNEQFF.

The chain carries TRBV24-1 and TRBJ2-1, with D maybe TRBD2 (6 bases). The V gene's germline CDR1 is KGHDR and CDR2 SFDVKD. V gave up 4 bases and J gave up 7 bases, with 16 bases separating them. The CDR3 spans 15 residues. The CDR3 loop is CATSESGGVGNEQFF. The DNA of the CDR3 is TGTGCCACCAGTGAATCGGGCGGGGTAGGTAATGAGCAGTTCTTC.

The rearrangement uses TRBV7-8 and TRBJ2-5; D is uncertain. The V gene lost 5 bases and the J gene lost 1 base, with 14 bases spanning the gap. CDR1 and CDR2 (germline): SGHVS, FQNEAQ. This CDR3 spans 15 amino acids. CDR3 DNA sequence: TGTGCCAGCAGCCCTCCAAACAAGGGCCAAGAGACCCAGTACTTC. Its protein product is CASSPPNKGQETQYF.

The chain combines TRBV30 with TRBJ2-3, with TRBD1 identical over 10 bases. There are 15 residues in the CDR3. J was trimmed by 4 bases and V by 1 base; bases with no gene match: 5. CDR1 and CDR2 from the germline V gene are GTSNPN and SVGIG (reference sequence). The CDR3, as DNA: TGTGCCTGGAGTGCGGGACAGGGGATGGCAGATACGCAGTATTTT. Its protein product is CAWSAGQGMADTQYF.

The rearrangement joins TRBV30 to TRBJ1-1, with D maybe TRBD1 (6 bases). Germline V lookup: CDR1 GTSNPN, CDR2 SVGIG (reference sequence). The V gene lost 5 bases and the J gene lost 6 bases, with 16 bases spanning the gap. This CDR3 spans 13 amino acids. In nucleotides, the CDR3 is TGTGCCTGGCAGCGGGACACTGGCTCTGAAGCTTTCTTT. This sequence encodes CAWQRDTGSEAFF. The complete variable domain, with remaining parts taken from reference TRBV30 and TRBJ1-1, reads SQTIHQWPATLVQPVGSPLSLECTVEGTSNPNLYWYRQAAGRGLQLLFYSVGIGQISSEVPQNLSASRPQDRQFILSSKKLLLSDSGFYLCAWQRDTGSEAFFGQGTRLTVV.

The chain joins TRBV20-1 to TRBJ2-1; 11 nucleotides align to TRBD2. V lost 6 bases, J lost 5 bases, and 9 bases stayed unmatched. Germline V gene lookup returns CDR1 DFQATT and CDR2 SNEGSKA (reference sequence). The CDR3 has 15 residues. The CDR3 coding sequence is TGCAGTGCCCCCTGGGGACTAGCGGTGAACAATGAGCAGTTCTTC. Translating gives CSAPWGLAVNNEQFF.

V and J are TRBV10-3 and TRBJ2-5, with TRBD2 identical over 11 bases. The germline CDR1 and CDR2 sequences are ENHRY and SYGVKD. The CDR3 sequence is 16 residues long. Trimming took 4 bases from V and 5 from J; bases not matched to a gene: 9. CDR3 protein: CAISAGTSGLKETQYF. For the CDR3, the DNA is TGTGCCATCAGTGCAGGGACTAGCGGCCTAAAGGAGACCCAGTACTTC.